Given below is one T cell receptor beta chain in context. The antigen is not known. Study processing details: Junction-only sequences without quality scores were provided by ImmunoSEQ, so filtering was different. Data came from immunoSEQ multiplex PCR; TCRdb stores just in-frame clones and leaves some out. The D gene and trimming were derived from the DNA, and the V and J assignments and clone size from that table. In the table there are approximately 530,000 clones, about 96% of which are singletons. V was cut by 3 bases and J by 3 bases, with 11 bases left in between. CDR1 and CDR2 (germline): MGHRA, YSYEKL. This CDR3 region has 14 residues. This specimen belongs to a study of shared clonotypes between healthy human individuals. Study background: The study used three CD4 naive, three CD4 memory, two CD8 naive and one CD8 memory plate per donor. The study, taken as a whole, reports: Non-shared clonotypes displayed generation probabilities falling below those of clonotypes present in all four donors. The sharing of 4.5% to 5.5% of naive CD4 clonotypes was seen across a handful of donors.

The genes are TRBV4-1 and TRBJ1-1, with no clear D. The source is a woman aged 25 to 45 in good health. The specimen sequenced was naive CD4+ T cells sorted from blood. Noted subset: CD45RA+ positively selected. CDR3 sequence (DNA): TGCGCCAGCAGCCAGATAGTCCCGGACACTGAAGCTTTCTTT. Its translation: CASSQIVPDTEAFF.